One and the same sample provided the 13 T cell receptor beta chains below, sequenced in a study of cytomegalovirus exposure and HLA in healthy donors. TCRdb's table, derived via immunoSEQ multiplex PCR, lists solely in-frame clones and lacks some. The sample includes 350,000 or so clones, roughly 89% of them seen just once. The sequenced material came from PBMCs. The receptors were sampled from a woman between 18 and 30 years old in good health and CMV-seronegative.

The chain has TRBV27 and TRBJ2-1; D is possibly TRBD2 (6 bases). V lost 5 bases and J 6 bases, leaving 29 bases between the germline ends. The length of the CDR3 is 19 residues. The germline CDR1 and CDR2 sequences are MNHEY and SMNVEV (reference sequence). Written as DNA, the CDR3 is TGTGCCAGCAGTCTCCTGGCCCCCCCCAGGGACTCCATCCCCAATGAGCAGTTCTTC. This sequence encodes CASSLLAPPRDSIPNEQFF.

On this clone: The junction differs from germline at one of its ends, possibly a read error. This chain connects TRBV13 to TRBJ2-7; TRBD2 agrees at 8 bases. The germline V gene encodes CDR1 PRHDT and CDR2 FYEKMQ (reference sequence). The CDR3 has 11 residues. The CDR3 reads CASSLSGTPTF. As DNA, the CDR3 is TGTGCCAGCAGCCTTAGCGGGACCCCTACATTC.

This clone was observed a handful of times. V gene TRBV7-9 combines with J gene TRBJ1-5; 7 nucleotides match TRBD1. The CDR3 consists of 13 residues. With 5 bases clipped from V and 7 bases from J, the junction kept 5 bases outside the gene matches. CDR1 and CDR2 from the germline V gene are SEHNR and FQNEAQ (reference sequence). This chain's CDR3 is CASSGTGVQPQHF. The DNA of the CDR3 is TGTGCCAGCAGCGGTACAGGGGTCCAGCCCCAGCATTTT.

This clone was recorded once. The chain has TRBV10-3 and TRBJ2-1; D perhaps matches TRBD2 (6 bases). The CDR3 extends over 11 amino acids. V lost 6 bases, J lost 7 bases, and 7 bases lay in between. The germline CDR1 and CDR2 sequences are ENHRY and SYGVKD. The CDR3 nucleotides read TGTGCCATCAGGGGAGGAAATGAGCAGTTCTTC. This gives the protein CAIRGGNEQFF.

The CDR3 sequence: CASSPVDSYSYEQYF. The CDR3 DNA reads TGTGCCAGCAGTCCCGTGGACTCCTACTCCTACGAGCAGTACTTC. The chain couples TRBV7-2 to TRBJ2-7; tentative D call: TRBD2 (5 bases). Germline assignment: CDR1 SGHTA and CDR2 FQGNSA. Trimming shortened V by 6 bases and J by 0 bases, and 15 bases separated the two germline ends. The CDR3 totals 15 residues. Full variable domain (rest looked up from reference TRBV7-2 and TRBJ2-7): GAGVSQSPSNKVTEKGKDVELRCDPISGHTALYWYRQSLGQGLEFLIYFQGNSAPDKSGLPSDRFSAERTGGSVSTLTIQRTQQEDSAVYLCASSPVDSYSYEQYFGPGTRLTVT.

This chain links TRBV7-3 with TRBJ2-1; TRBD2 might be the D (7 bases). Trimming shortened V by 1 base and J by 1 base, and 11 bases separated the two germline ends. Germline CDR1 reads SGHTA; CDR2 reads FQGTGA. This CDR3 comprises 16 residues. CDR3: CASSLNAGASYNEQFF. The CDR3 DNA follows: TGTGCCAGCAGCTTAAATGCGGGGGCGTCCTACAATGAGCAGTTCTTC.

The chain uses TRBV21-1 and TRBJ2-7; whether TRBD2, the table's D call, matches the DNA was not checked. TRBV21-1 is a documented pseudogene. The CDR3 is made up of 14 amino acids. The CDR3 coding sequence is TGTGCCAGCAGCCCAAGCGAAAAGCGGGACGAGCAGTACTTC. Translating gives CASSPSEKRDEQYF.

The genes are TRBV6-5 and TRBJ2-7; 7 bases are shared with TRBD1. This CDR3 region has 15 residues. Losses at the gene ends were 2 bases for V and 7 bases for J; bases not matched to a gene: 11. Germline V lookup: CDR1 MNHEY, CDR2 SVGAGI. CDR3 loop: CASSYGNEGAGEQYF. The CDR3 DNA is TGTGCCAGCAGTTACGGAAATGAGGGGGCCGGGGAGCAGTACTTC.

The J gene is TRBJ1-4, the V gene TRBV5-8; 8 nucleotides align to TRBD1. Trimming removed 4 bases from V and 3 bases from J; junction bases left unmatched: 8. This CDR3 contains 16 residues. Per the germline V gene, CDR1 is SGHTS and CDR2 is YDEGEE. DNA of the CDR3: TGTGCCAGCAGCGGAGAACAGGGGGGGGCTAATGAAAAACTGTTTTTT. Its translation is CASSGEQGGANEKLFF.

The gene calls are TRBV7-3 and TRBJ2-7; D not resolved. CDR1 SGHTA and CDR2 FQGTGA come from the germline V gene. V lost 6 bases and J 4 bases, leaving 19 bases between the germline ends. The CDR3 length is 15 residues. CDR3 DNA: TGTGCCAGCAGTTGCTTGTCCCTTACAGCATACGAGCAGTACTTC. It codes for CASSCLSLTAYEQYF.

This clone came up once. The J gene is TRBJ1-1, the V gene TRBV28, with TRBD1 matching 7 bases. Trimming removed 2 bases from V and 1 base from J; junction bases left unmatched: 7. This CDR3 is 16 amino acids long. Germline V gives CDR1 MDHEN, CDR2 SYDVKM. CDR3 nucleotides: TGTGCCAGCAGTTTAAGAGAGGGGACAGCGAACACTGAAGCTTTCTTT. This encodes CASSLREGTANTEAFF.

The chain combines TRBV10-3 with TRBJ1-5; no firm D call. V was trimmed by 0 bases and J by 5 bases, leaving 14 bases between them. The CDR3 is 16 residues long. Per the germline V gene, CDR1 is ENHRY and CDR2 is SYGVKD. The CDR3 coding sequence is TGTGCCATCAGTGAGTCTGTGGGTTCAAGCGATCAGCCCCAGCATTTT. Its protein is CAISESVGSSDQPQHF.

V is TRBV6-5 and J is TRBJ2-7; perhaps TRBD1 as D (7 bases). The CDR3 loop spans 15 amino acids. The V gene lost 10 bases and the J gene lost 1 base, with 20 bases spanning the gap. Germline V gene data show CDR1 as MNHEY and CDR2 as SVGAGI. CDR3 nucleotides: TGTGCCACCCGAGGAGGGGGCAGTGGATCCTACGAGCAGTACTTC. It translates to CATRGGGSGSYEQYF.